This TCR beta chain originates from a study of T cell repertoires in cytomegalovirus infection. Findings and limits, study-wide: What dominated the ex vivo response were HLA-C-restricted CMV-specific TCR beta clonotypes.

MiXCR, applied by TCRdb to the reads, yields one record per CDR3 protein. Among approximately 300,000 distinct CDR3 sequences, approximately 25% were seen once, and the ten largest hold 13%. As regards this clonotype: Its antigen is not known.

This CDR3 has 15 residues. Germline-derived CDR1 and CDR2 are LNHDA and SQIVND (reference sequence). The ends lost 3 bases at V and 4 bases at J; junction bases unmatched: 5. The chain has TRBV19 and TRBJ2-1; 8 bases map to TRBD1. This clonotype was sampled from a human donor in good health (CMV status not recorded). Some clones in this sample may be carry-over from other donors' samples. The sequencing used cultured PBMCs, collected from culture after CMV antigen stimulation. This CDR3 reads CASSIRDRSYNEQFF. CDR3 nucleotide sequence: TGTGCCAGTAGTATCCGGGACAGGTCTTACAATGAGCAGTTCTTC.